Below are 13 T cell receptor beta chains sequenced from a single sample in a study of T cell clones after liver transplantation. Using immunoSEQ multiplex PCR, the repertoire was profiled, and TCRdb retains in-frame clones only, with some absent. The sample shows a few thousand clones, 20% to 25% of them seen only once. Sequencing of dividing CFSE-low cells from the MLR defined alloreactive TCRbeta sequences. Their recognized antigens are unknown. The sequenced material came from CD8+ T cells from cultured PBMCs. These receptors all come from a human patient who received a liver transplant. Part of the T cells may come from the graft donor.

This chain links TRBV7-6 with TRBJ2-1; D gene uncertain. Trimming cost V 5 bases and J 5 bases, with 10 bases left between them. This CDR3 region has 13 residues. CDR1 is SGHVS and CDR2 is FNYEAQ in the germline V gene. In nucleotides, the CDR3 is TGTGCCAGCAGCCCCCGGCTGGACAATGAGCAGTTCTTC. Translation: CASSPRLDNEQFF.

Only a few counts were recorded for this clone. The chain carries TRBV6-6 and TRBJ2-5; no clear D gene. Germline values: CDR1 MNHNY, CDR2 SVGAGI (reference sequence). V lost 6 bases and J lost 2, with 16 bases in between. This CDR3 is built from 15 residues. CDR3 bases: TGTGCCAGCAGCCCAACCTTCGGAGAACAAGAGACCCAGTACTTC. Its translation: CASSPTFGEQETQYF.

The chain employs TRBV5-4 and TRBJ1-3; a weak D match, TRBD1 (5 bases). V shed 4 bases and J shed 4 bases, with 15 bases lying between them. The CDR3 covers 15 residues. The germline V gene encodes CDR1 SGHNT and CDR2 YYREEE (reference sequence). CDR3 coding DNA: TGTGCCAGCAGCCCCGGCCGGGGGGAGGGAAACACCATATATTTT. Protein: CASSPGRGEGNTIYF.

The V call is TRBV7-2, the J call TRBJ2-1, with a possible D match to TRBD2 (6 bases). This CDR3 has 15 amino acids. Trimming took 4 bases from V and 10 from J, leaving 20 bases between them. Germline CDR1 reads SGHTA; CDR2 reads FQGNSA. The chain's CDR3 is CASSSAEGGFREQFF. CDR3 DNA sequence: TGTGCCAGCAGCTCCGCCGAGGGAGGCTTCAGAGAGCAGTTCTTC.

On this clone itself: With only one base between it and a far larger clone, this is likely a read error. J is TRBJ2-6 and V is TRBV2; D is undetermined. The DNA end is more similar to TRBJ2-7, so the J call may be wrong. The CDR3 spans 10 residues. Germline-derived CDR1 and CDR2 are SNHLY and FYNNEI. The CDR3: CASGAYEQYF. The CDR3 DNA sequence: TGTGCCAGCGGCGCCTACGAGCAGTACTTC.

The chain employs TRBV27 and TRBJ1-5; TRBD1 agrees at 7 bases. V was pared by 2 bases and J by 7 bases, with 5 bases of the junction left unmatched. Germline CDR1 reads MNHEY; CDR2 reads SMNVEV (reference sequence). This CDR3 is 14 amino acids long. CDR3 sequence: CASSLGTGVQPQHF. The CDR3 DNA reads as TGTGCCAGCAGTTTAGGCACAGGGGTCCAGCCCCAGCATTTT.

With respect to this clone: This likely stems from a read error, as it lies one base from a far larger clone. Within the sample, other DNA sequences also encode this same CDR3. This sequence joins TRBV27 and TRBJ1-4, with D perhaps TRBD1 (6 bases). The CDR3 loop spans 14 amino acids. Trimming shortened V by 6 bases and J by 4 bases, and 12 bases separated the two germline ends. The germline V gene encodes CDR1 MNHEY and CDR2 SMNVEV (reference sequence). In DNA form, the CDR3 reads TGTGCCAGCAGCCGAGGGGGTCTTAATGAAAAACTGTTTTTT. Its translation: CASSRGGLNEKLFF.

Concerning this clone itself: It differs at one base from a far larger clone, so likely a read error. The chain uses TRBV4-3 and TRBJ1-2; the match to TRBD1 covers 7 bases. The germline gives CDR1 LGHNA, CDR2 YSLEER. This CDR3 has 14 amino acids. Trimming took 0 bases from V and 7 from J; bases not matched to a gene: 5. The CDR3, as DNA: TGCGCCAGCAGCCAAGATCTACAGGGGTTTGGCTACACCTTC. Amino acids: CASSQDLQGFGYTF.

V gene TRBV6-9 combines with J gene TRBJ2-2; 11 bases map to TRBD1. The germline V gene encodes CDR1 MNHGY and CDR2 SVAAGI. V trimming: 3 bases; J trimming: 6 bases; junction bases outside the gene matches: 3. CDR3 length equals 15 residues. CDR3 amino acids: CASSYLGQGAGELFF. CDR3 nucleotides: TGTGCCAGCAGTTACTTGGGACAGGGGGCCGGGGAGCTGTTTTTT.

On this clone: It is likely a read error: a sequence one base away is far more abundant. The gene calls are TRBV7-9 and TRBJ2-1; D is unclear. CDR1 is SEHNR and CDR2 is FQNEAQ in the germline V gene (reference sequence). CDR3 length: 15 residues. V lost 4 bases to trimming and J lost 1 base, with 11 bases between them. The CDR3 coding sequence is TGTGCCAGCAGCTCCCGGCCCTCATCCTACAATGAGCAGTTCTTC. As protein: CASSSRPSSYNEQFF. The whole variable domain, filled in from reference TRBV7-9 and TRBJ2-1, reads DTGVSQNPRHKITKRGQNVTFRCDPISEHNRLYWYRQTLGQGPEFLTYFQNEAQLEKSRLLSDRFSAERPKGSFSTLEIQRTEQGDSAMYLCASSSRPSSYNEQFFGPGTRLTVL.

The chain employs TRBV4-1 and TRBJ1-5, with D maybe TRBD1 (5 bases). CDR1 is MGHRA and CDR2 is YSYEKL in the germline V gene. CDR3 length: 13 residues. Trimming removed 1 base at V and 4 bases at J, with 5 bases between. Here the CDR3 reads CASSQAGNQPQHF. CDR3 sequence (DNA): TGCGCCAGCAGCCAAGCAGGGAATCAGCCCCAGCATTTT.

V is TRBV6-4 and J is TRBJ1-1; D is unresolved. The CDR3 loop spans 13 amino acids. Germline values: CDR1 MRHNA, CDR2 SNTAGT. V lost 5 bases to trimming and J lost 3 bases, with 10 bases between them. The CDR3 is CASSYTAYTEAFF. The CDR3 bases are TGTGCCAGCAGTTACACGGCTTACACTGAAGCTTTCTTT.

In its sample, this clone was seen a few times. V and J are TRBV2 and TRBJ1-1; D not resolved. Trimming took 3 bases from V and 4 from J, leaving 9 bases between them. The CDR3 is 13 amino acids. CDR1 is SNHLY and CDR2 is FYNNEI in the germline V gene. CDR3 amino acids: CASSDDGFTEAFF. The CDR3 DNA reads as TGTGCCAGCAGTGACGACGGGTTCACTGAAGCTTTCTTT.